The clone carrying this TCR beta chain was observed once. Antigen specificity is unknown. This record comes from a study of cytomegalovirus exposure and HLA in healthy donors. Study conclusions and caveats: CMV serostatus was the sole immune exposure data available. Several of the most significant clusters appeared linked to common viral pathogens, based on a later analysis.

The V gene end was trimmed by 1 base and the J gene end by 4 bases; junction bases not matched to a gene: 13. Germline V gene sequence: CDR1 SGHVS, CDR2 FQNEAQ. CDR3 length equals 18 residues. The PCR used 60 Vbeta and 13 Jbeta primers. Profiling relied on immunoSEQ multiplex PCR, and the TCRdb table lists in-frame clones only, not all of them. The sample lists around 260,000 clones, around 80% seen once, with about 0.29% in the top ten. The chain carries TRBV7-8 and TRBJ2-1; TRBD2 matches at 7 bases. The source is a girl between 2 and 10 years old in good health and CMV-seronegative. Sequencing was done on a sample of PBMCs. In nucleotides, the CDR3 is TGTGCCAGCAGCTTAGGACTTAGCCTTGGGCGGGGGTACAATGAGCAGTTCTTC. It encodes CASSLGLSLGRGYNEQFF.